A single sample gave rise to the 28 T cell receptor beta chains below, sequenced in a study of CD8 T cells in ankylosing spondylitis. TCRdb processed the 5' RACE reads anew with MiXCR; each CDR3 protein has one entry. The sample includes 350,000 or so distinct CDR3 sequences, under 14% seen only once; the top ten take roughly 9.2%. The sequencing input was blood, either unsorted or a sorted T cell fraction (not recorded which). These receptors were collected from a female donor with ankylosing spondylitis or in good health (not recorded which).

On this clonotype itself: This may be a read error, as it is one base from a much larger clone. The chain uses TRBV5-1 and TRBJ2-7; a weak D match, TRBD1 (7 bases). Germline-derived CDR1 and CDR2 are SGHRS and YFSETQ. The CDR3 has 14 amino acids. In DNA, the CDR3 is TGCGCCACCAGCTTACAGGGGTCCGGGGGTGAGCAGTACTTC. Protein product: CATSLQGSGGEQYF.

This clonotype was counted many times. The chain carries TRBV6-5 and TRBJ1-4; D ambiguous. Germline V CDR1 and CDR2: MNHEY, SVGAGI. V shed 4 bases and J shed 7 bases, with 13 bases lying between them. This CDR3 is 14 amino acids long. CDR3 nucleotide sequence: TGTGCCAGCAGTTTAGCCGTCGAGTCTGAAAAACTGTTTTTT. It codes for CASSLAVESEKLFF.

Many counts were recorded for this clonotype. The rearrangement uses TRBV29-1 and TRBJ2-7; the D gene could be TRBD1 or TRBD2 (5 bases each). The length of the CDR3 is 11 residues. The germline CDR1 and CDR2 sequences are SQVTM and ANQGSEA. The V end was cut by 6 bases, the J end by 4 bases, with 10 bases between. CDR3 in amino acids: CSVSEGYEQYF. The CDR3 coding sequence is TGCAGCGTGTCAGAGGGGTACGAGCAGTACTTC.

This clonotype came up many times. The chain is built from TRBV5-1 and TRBJ1-4; 8 bases align to TRBD1. Germline lookup yields CDR1 SGHRS and CDR2 YFSETQ. The V segment lost 4 bases and the J segment 5 bases; nucleotides outside the gene matches: 10. The CDR3 extends over 16 amino acids. The CDR3: CASSPGAGGANEKLFF. CDR3 in DNA: TGCGCCAGCAGCCCCGGGGCAGGGGGCGCGAATGAAAAACTGTTTTTT. The full variable domain, completed using reference TRBV5-1 and TRBJ1-4, is KAGVTQTPRYLIKTRGQQVTLSCSPISGHRSVSWYQQTPGQGLQFLFEYFSETQRNKGNFPGRFSGRQFSNSRSEMNVSTLELGDSALYLCASSPGAGGANEKLFFGSGTQLSVL.

Ten or more counts support this clonotype. The chain joins TRBV7-2 to TRBJ1-1; no definite D call. The length of the CDR3 is 15 residues. Trimming stripped 6 bases from V and 4 bases from J, with 18 bases between. Germline-derived CDR1 and CDR2 are SGHTA and FQGNSA. The CDR3: CASSLAGFMGTEAFF. In nucleotides, the CDR3 is TGTGCCAGCAGTCTAGCGGGGTTCATGGGCACTGAAGCTTTCTTT. The variable domain in full, with the rest retrieved from reference TRBV7-2 and TRBJ1-1, is GAGVSQSPSNKVTEKGKDVELRCDPISGHTALYWYRQSLGQGLEFLIYFQGNSAPDKSGLPSDRFSAERTGGSVSTLTIQRTQQEDSAVYLCASSLAGFMGTEAFFGQGTRLTVV.

This clonotype was found a few times. This chain connects TRBV7-6 to TRBJ2-5; D unclear. V dropped 4 bases and J dropped 2 bases, with 8 bases sitting between them. The CDR3 extends over 13 amino acids. Germline V lookup: CDR1 SGHVS, CDR2 FNYEAQ. CDR3 in DNA: TGTGCCAGCAGCTCCCGAATACAAGAGACCCAGTACTTC. Protein sequence: CASSSRIQETQYF. Full variable domain (rest looked up from reference TRBV7-6 and TRBJ2-5): GAGVSQSPRYKVTKRGQDVALRCDPISGHVSLYWYRQALGQGPEFLTYFNYEAQQDKSGLPNDRFSAERPEGSISTLTIQRTEQRDSAMYRCASSSRIQETQYFGPGTRLLVL.

For this clonotype: A read error may be the cause here, since a much bigger clone is one base away. The chain has TRBV12-3 or TRBV12-4 and TRBJ2-6; possibly TRBD1 or TRBD2 for D (5 bases each). This CDR3 is 17 amino acids long. The CDR3 coding sequence is TGTGCCAGCAGTACCGGGACCGGAAACTCTGGGGCCGACGTCCTGACTTTC. Translation: CASSTGTGNSGADVLTF.

In this sample, this clonotype turned up many times. J is TRBJ1-1 and V is TRBV29-1; D perhaps matches TRBD1 (5 bases). Germline lookup yields CDR1 SQVTM and CDR2 ANQGSEA. V was shortened by 7 bases and J by 8 bases, with 11 bases between the two germline ends. The CDR3 sequence is 10 residues long. CDR3 nucleotide sequence: TGCAGCGCGGGGACGTTAGAAGCTTTCTTT. Translation gives CSAGTLEAFF.

As regards this clonotype: A read error is possible here, since a much larger clone lies one base away. The chain links TRBV20-1 to TRBJ1-6, with TRBD1 matching 10 bases. Per the germline V gene, CDR1 is DFQATT and CDR2 is SNEGSKA (reference sequence). The CDR3 is 15 residues long. CDR3 sequence reads: CSAREGTGVNSPHHF. Here the CDR3 DNA reads TGCAGTGCTAGAGAAGGGACAGGGGTAAATTCACCCCACCACTTT.

In its sample, this clonotype was seen many times. The V gene is TRBV18, the J gene TRBJ2-3, with D possibly called TRBD1 or TRBD2 (5 bases each). Trimming left V 0 bases short and J 0 bases short, with 7 bases between. From germline, CDR1 is KGHSH and CDR2 LQKENI. The CDR3 loop spans 15 amino acids. CDR3 loop: CASSPPGVSTDTQYF. CDR3 DNA: TGTGCCAGCTCACCACCGGGGGTTAGCACAGATACGCAGTATTTT. The full variable domain, in which reference TRBV18 and TRBJ2-3 provide the parts outside the CDR3, is NAGVMQNPRHLVRRRGQEARLRCSPMKGHSHVYWYRQLPEEGLKFMVYLQKENIIDESGMPKERFSAEFPKEGPSILRIQQVVRGDSAAYFCASSPPGVSTDTQYFGPGTRLTVL.

V is TRBV20-1 and J is TRBJ2-7; the D gene could be TRBD1 or TRBD2 (5 bases each). V gave up 1 base and J gave up 2 bases, with 12 bases separating them. Looked up from germline, CDR1 is DFQATT and CDR2 is SNEGSKA (reference sequence). The CDR3 runs 14 residues. CDR3 nucleotide sequence: TGCAGTGCTAGAGCGGGACCTGAACCCTACGAGCAGTACTTC. Protein product: CSARAGPEPYEQYF.

This clonotype was seen repeatedly, ten times or more. The chain couples TRBV4-1 to TRBJ2-2, with D uncertain. Between the trimmed V and J ends, which lost 2 bases and 0 bases, there was a span of 13 bases. The CDR3 is made up of 17 amino acids. The V gene's germline CDR1 is MGHRA and CDR2 YSYEKL. The CDR3 region has the DNA TGCGCCAGCAGCCAATTATTAGTCTATGCGAACACCGGGGAGCTGTTTTTT. Its protein product is CASSQLLVYANTGELFF.

This clonotype was seen a few times. This chain uses TRBV6-5 with TRBJ1-5; D is ambiguous. Trimming took off 3 bases at V and 4 bases at J, with 7 bases between the two ends. Germline-derived CDR1 and CDR2 are MNHEY and SVGAGI. The CDR3 spans 13 residues. Here the CDR3 DNA reads TGTGCCAGCAGTTATCGAGGTAATCAGCCCCAGCATTTT. Amino acid sequence: CASSYRGNQPQHF.

V and J are TRBV5-5 and TRBJ1-1; 8 nucleotides line up with TRBD1. The V segment lost 3 bases and the J segment 1 base; nucleotides outside the gene matches: 5. Germline V gene sequence: CDR1 SGHKS, CDR2 YYEKEE (reference sequence). The CDR3 contains 15 residues. CDR3 residues: CASSSAGTGNTEAFF. The DNA of the CDR3 is TGTGCCAGCAGCTCCGCCGGGACAGGGAACACTGAAGCTTTCTTT.

CDR3 residues: CSAAALGAGGTGELFF. CDR3 nucleotides: TGCAGTGCTGCCGCGCTAGGAGCGGGAGGCACCGGGGAGCTGTTTTTT. The chain has TRBV20-1 and TRBJ2-2; 9 bases match TRBD2. CDR3 length equals 16 residues. From germline, CDR1 is DFQATT and CDR2 SNEGSKA (reference sequence). V shed 5 bases and J 4 bases; nucleotides not matched to a gene: 11.

This clonotype turned up a few times. The chain carries TRBV7-8 and TRBJ1-4, with D tentatively TRBD1 (5 bases). Trimming took 4 bases from V and 8 from J, leaving 17 bases between them. The V gene's germline CDR1 is SGHVS and CDR2 FQNEAQ. CDR3 size: 15 residues. The CDR3 bases are TGTGCCAGCAGCTCATACCAGGCTCAGGGAGAAAAACTGTTTTTT. It is translated as CASSSYQAQGEKLFF.

This clonotype showed up many times. J is TRBJ2-5 and V is TRBV10-3; the match to TRBD1 covers 7 bases. The V gene end was trimmed by 10 bases and the J gene end by 2 bases; junction bases not matched to a gene: 7. This CDR3 is 13 amino acids long. Germline V lookup: CDR1 ENHRY, CDR2 SYGVKD. For the CDR3, the DNA is TGTGCCACCCGTGACAGGGTGCAAGAGACCCAGTACTTC. Translating gives CATRDRVQETQYF.

This chain uses TRBV11-2 with TRBJ2-7, with D possibly matching TRBD2 (6 bases). The CDR3 contains 14 residues. Germline V CDR1 and CDR2: SGHAT, FQNNGV. Trimming left V 5 bases short and J 5 bases short, with 16 bases between. As DNA, the CDR3 is TGTGCCAGCAGCCCACCCGGGACTGGCGACGAGCAGTACTTC. It is translated as CASSPPGTGDEQYF.

This clonotype was recorded many times. The CDR3 DNA reads TGCGCCAGCAGCCAAGAATTAACGGCAGGGATTTCCTACGAGCAGTACTTC. Amino acids: CASSQELTAGISYEQYF. The rearrangement joins TRBV4-3 to TRBJ2-7; TRBD1 might be the D (5 bases). Germline CDR1 is LGHNA and CDR2 is YSLEER. Trimming removed 0 bases at V and 1 base at J, with 16 bases between. The length of the CDR3 is 17 residues.

This clonotype was seen many times. V gene TRBV28 combines with J gene TRBJ1-2; 7 positions agree with TRBD1. Germline assignment: CDR1 MDHEN and CDR2 SYDVKM. V was clipped by 4 bases and J by 9 bases; unmatched bases: 11. This CDR3 has 14 amino acids. CDR3: CASSSHSTGISYTF. CDR3 DNA: TGTGCCAGCAGTTCTCATTCGACAGGGATAAGCTACACCTTC.

This clonotype was seen ten or more times. The chain couples TRBV7-6 to TRBJ2-2, with no clear D. Germline V gene lookup returns CDR1 SGHVS and CDR2 FNYEAQ. V shed 2 bases and J shed 1 base, with 8 bases lying between them. The CDR3 sequence is 15 residues long. The CDR3 here is CASSLRPVNTGELFF. CDR3 nucleotide sequence: TGTGCCAGCAGCTTAAGGCCAGTGAACACCGGGGAGCTGTTTTTT.

In this sample, this clonotype turned up many times. The chain carries TRBV12-3 or TRBV12-4 and TRBJ2-1; 8 nucleotides agree with TRBD1. The CDR3 length is 15 residues. After removal of 5 bases from V and 6 bases from J, the junction contained 9 bases not matched to a gene. CDR3 sequence reads: CASSIPRGRFNEQFF. CDR3 in DNA: TGTGCCAGCAGTATCCCCAGGGGGCGCTTCAATGAGCAGTTCTTC.

This clonotype was observed many times. The gene calls are TRBV5-1 and TRBJ1-1; D uncertain. CDR3 length equals 15 residues. Germline values: CDR1 SGHRS, CDR2 YFSETQ. The germline V and J ends were trimmed by 0 bases and 7 bases, with 16 bases remaining between them. The CDR3: CASSLALGIGVEAFF. The CDR3 DNA reads TGCGCCAGCAGCTTGGCCTTAGGAATTGGCGTTGAAGCTTTCTTT.

The table lists this clonotype with many counts. The chain combines TRBV2 with TRBJ1-5; D is ambiguous. Per the germline V gene, CDR1 is SNHLY and CDR2 is FYNNEI. Trimming pared 3 bases from V and 7 bases from J, leaving 13 bases between. The CDR3 is 14 residues long. The DNA for the CDR3 is TGTGCCAGCAGTGACGGTCGATATGGGCAGCCCCAGCATTTT. It is translated as CASSDGRYGQPQHF.

This clonotype occurred many times. This rearrangement joins TRBV20-1 to TRBJ1-1; maybe TRBD1 (6 bases). The CDR3 loop spans 12 amino acids. V dropped 1 base and J dropped 12 bases, with 15 bases sitting between them. Germline CDR1 is DFQATT and CDR2 is SNEGSKA (reference sequence). CDR3 DNA: TGCAGTGCTAGAGTAAGGGACATTATAACTTTCTTT. Protein product: CSARVRDIITFF.

V gene TRBV20-1 combines with J gene TRBJ2-5; TRBD2 matches 13 bases. The CDR3 sequence is 13 residues long. CDR1 and CDR2 (germline): DFQATT, SNEGSKA (reference sequence). V lost 8 bases, J lost 4 bases, and 4 bases stayed unmatched. Here the CDR3 reads CSYGLAGVETQYF. DNA for the CDR3: TGCAGTTACGGACTAGCGGGGGTAGAGACCCAGTACTTC.

Turning to this clonotype: It may be a read error: a sequence one base away is much more abundant. This chain links TRBV20-1 with TRBJ2-2; unclear D gene. The CDR3 spans 12 residues. Per the germline V gene, CDR1 is DFQATT and CDR2 is SNEGSKA (reference sequence). The CDR3 DNA sequence: TGCTGTGCTCCGTCGAACACCGGGGAGCTGTTTTTT. This codes for CCAPSNTGELFF.

Points on this clonotype: This sequence may be a read error, since a much larger clone differs from it by one base. V and J are TRBV28 and TRBJ1-2, with D perhaps matching TRBD1 (5 bases). The length of the CDR3 is 14 residues. Germline lookup yields CDR1 MDHEN and CDR2 SYDVKM. CDR3 sequence reads: CASSSVRGTYGDTF. The DNA of the CDR3 is TGTGCCAGCAGTTCTGTGAGGGGAACCTATGGCGACACCTTC.